Listed here are 20 T cell receptor beta chains from one sample, sequenced in a study of memory CD4+ T cells and cytomegalovirus serostatus (dated by TCRdb to between 2018 and 2020). Single viable CD3+CD4+CD8-CD45RO+ cells were sorted as memory CD4+ T cells on a FACSAria II. Library creation used the immunoSEQ multiplex PCR assay. TCRdb mirrors the immuneACCESS table, restricted to in-frame sequences. Some clones are absent from its copies; in checked studies, under half trace to an unresolved V gene, and the reason for the others is unknown. The sample contains about 73,000 clones, approximately 78% of them found a single time. Just over 2.5% of the sample lies in the top ten. Sequences were obtained from memory CD4+ T cells from blood. Receptor source: an adult in good health and CMV-seropositive.

This clone was picked up a small number of times. The chain uses TRBV15 and TRBJ1-2, with a tentative D call TRBD1 (5 bases). Germline lookup yields CDR1 LNHNV and CDR2 YYDKDF (reference sequence). This CDR3 has 17 residues. Trimming stripped 0 bases from V and 4 bases from J, with 18 bases between. The chain's CDR3 is CATSRDGDALTAYGYTF. As DNA, the CDR3 is TGTGCCACCAGCAGAGATGGCGACGCGTTGACAGCCTATGGCTACACCTTC.

This clone was counted between two and nine times. The chain joins TRBV14 to TRBJ1-2; D possibly corresponds to TRBD1 (5 bases). The germline CDR1 and CDR2 sequences are SGHDN and FVKESK. The CDR3 is made up of 15 amino acids. Trimming removed 6 bases at V and 2 bases at J, with 16 bases between. CDR3 region: CASSTTLDSNYGYTF. The CDR3 DNA reads TGTGCCAGCAGTACTACCCTTGACAGCAACTATGGCTACACCTTC. Combining the CDR3 with reference TRBV14 and TRBJ1-2 gives the whole variable domain EAGVTQFPSHSVIEKGQTVTLRCDPISGHDNLYWYRRVMGKEIKFLLHFVKESKQDESGMPNNRFLAERTGGTYSTLKVQPAELEDSGVYFCASSTTLDSNYGYTFGSGTRLTVV.

This clone showed up just once. The chain combines TRBV6-1 with TRBJ1-4; unclear D gene. Per the germline V gene, CDR1 is MNHNS and CDR2 is SASEGT. The CDR3 consists of 13 residues. V lost 2 bases to trimming and J lost 8 bases, with 9 bases between them. The CDR3 region is CASSERVLEKLFF. DNA of the CDR3: TGTGCCAGCAGTGAACGGGTTCTAGAAAAACTGTTTTTT.

This sequence joins TRBV29-1 and TRBJ1-1; no reliable D call. The CDR3 totals 13 residues. The germline V gene has CDR1 SQVTM and CDR2 ANQGSEA. Trimming stripped 6 bases from V and 3 bases from J, with 14 bases between. This chain's CDR3 is CSVAREVDTEAFF. The CDR3 nucleotides read TGCAGCGTCGCAAGGGAGGTGGACACTGAAGCTTTCTTT.

The CDR3 bases are TGTGCTTCAGGGGCGACGGTTTATAGCAATCAGCCCCAGCATTTT. Its protein is CASGATVYSNQPQHF. This rearrangement joins TRBV30 to TRBJ1-5; possible D gene TRBD1, 6 bases. The CDR3 runs to 15 residues. Per the germline V gene, CDR1 is GTSNPN and CDR2 is SVGIG (reference sequence).

V is TRBV5-5 and J is TRBJ2-1, with D perhaps matching TRBD2 (5 bases). The germline gives CDR1 SGHKS, CDR2 YYEKEE (reference sequence). V was cut by 2 bases and J by 6 bases, with 15 bases left in between. This CDR3 contains 15 residues. This chain's CDR3 is CASSFRESGFNEQFF. The CDR3 DNA follows: TGTGCCAGCAGCTTTAGGGAGTCGGGTTTCAATGAGCAGTTCTTC.

This chain uses TRBV18 with TRBJ1-2, with 8 positions matching TRBD1. CDR3 length: 15 amino acids. The J segment lost 3 bases and the V segment lost 3 bases, leaving 6 bases of the junction unmatched. Germline V lookup: CDR1 KGHSH, CDR2 LQKENI. Written as DNA, the CDR3 is TGTGCCAGCTCACCGTCTTCGGGACAGGACTATGGCTACACCTTC. Translated: CASSPSSGQDYGYTF.

The chain employs TRBV11-2 and TRBJ2-7; a weak D match, TRBD1 (6 bases). Trimming took 3 bases from V and 7 from J, leaving 13 bases between them. This CDR3 region has 13 residues. The germline V gene encodes CDR1 SGHAT and CDR2 FQNNGV. The CDR3 DNA follows: TGTGCCAGCAGCTTGGATCCGAGGGGGGAGCAGTACGTC. This codes for CASSLDPRGEQYV.

This clone appeared a single time. The gene calls are TRBV6-1 and TRBJ1-6; D might be TRBD1 (6 bases). CDR1 MNHNS and CDR2 SASEGT come from the germline V gene. Trimming shortened V by 2 bases and J by 9 bases, and 14 bases separated the two germline ends. The CDR3 covers 15 residues. The chain's CDR3 is CASSELQGLGSPLHF. CDR3 nucleotide sequence: TGTGCCAGCAGTGAACTCCAGGGGTTAGGTTCACCCCTCCACTTT.

The rearrangement joins TRBV10-2 to TRBJ2-5; 12 bases line up with TRBD2. V dropped 6 bases and J dropped 7; count of bases not matched to a gene: 12. Germline V gene lookup returns CDR1 WSHSY and CDR2 SAAADI. CDR3 length: 16 residues. The CDR3 here is CASRPPRLAGVATQYF. As DNA, the CDR3 is TGCGCCAGCAGACCCCCGAGACTAGCGGGAGTGGCGACCCAGTACTTC.

The table lists this clone with a few counts. The chain links TRBV19 to TRBJ2-1; perhaps TRBD2 as D (6 bases). The V end was cut by 4 bases, the J end by 9 bases, with 19 bases between. Germline values: CDR1 LNHDA, CDR2 SQIVND (reference sequence). CDR3 length: 15 amino acids. The CDR3 is CASSNWAVGGGEQFF. CDR3 sequence (DNA): TGTGCCAGTAGTAATTGGGCAGTCGGGGGTGGTGAGCAGTTCTTC.

The chain uses TRBV19 and TRBJ1-6; D ambiguous. Looked up from germline, CDR1 is LNHDA and CDR2 is SQIVND (reference sequence). V lost 5 bases and J 8 bases, leaving 13 bases between the germline ends. The length of the CDR3 is 14 residues. The CDR3 DNA is TGTGCCAGTAGTCCCCGGGAGGCCCATTCACCCCTCCACTTT. Translating it yields CASSPREAHSPLHF.

The CDR3 DNA reads as TGTGCCAGTAGCAACCTTGGACGAGGGGGCAATCAGCCCCAGCATTTT. This sequence encodes CASSNLGRGGNQPQHF. The rearrangement joins TRBV19 to TRBJ1-5; maybe TRBD1 (5 bases). V gave up 6 bases and J gave up 2 bases, with 17 bases separating them. This CDR3 is built from 16 residues. The V gene's germline CDR1 is LNHDA and CDR2 SQIVND (reference sequence).

This chain uses TRBV7-2 with TRBJ1-1, with D uncertain. The germline gives CDR1 SGHTA, CDR2 FQGNSA. The CDR3 runs 13 residues. V was shortened by 5 bases and J by 1 base, with 8 bases between the two germline ends. For the CDR3, the DNA is TGTGCCAGCAGCCATACAGAGAACACTGAAGCTTTCTTT. Encoded protein: CASSHTENTEAFF.

V and J are TRBV11-2 and TRBJ1-1, with 8 bases identical to TRBD1. With V trimmed by 0 bases and J by 1 base, 1 base remained unmatched. The CDR3 sequence is 15 residues long. CDR1 is SGHAT, CDR2 FQNNGV, per germline. The CDR3 protein is CASSLEGQGNTEAFF. As DNA, the CDR3 is TGTGCCAGCAGCTTAGAAGGACAGGGGAACACTGAAGCTTTCTTT.

This clone was found a few times. The chain links TRBV7-9 to TRBJ1-1; D may be TRBD1 (6 bases). The CDR3 runs 16 residues. Looked up from germline, CDR1 is SEHNR and CDR2 is FQNEAQ (reference sequence). V shed 4 bases and J shed 8 bases, with 23 bases lying between them. CDR3 sequence (DNA): TGTGCCAGCAGCTACGCGGACAGATCGGGGCGAGGGGAAGCTTTCTTT. The encoded protein is CASSYADRSGRGEAFF.

Note on this clone: Other nucleotide sequences in the sample specify the same CDR3. The V gene is TRBV18, the J gene TRBJ1-2; tentative D call: TRBD1 (6 bases). V was pared by 3 bases and J by 4 bases, with 9 bases between. The V gene's germline CDR1 is KGHSH and CDR2 LQKENI. The CDR3 runs 13 residues. The CDR3 nucleotides read TGTGCCAGCTCACCGACAGGACGCTATGGCTACACCTTC. Translating it yields CASSPTGRYGYTF.

The V and J genes are TRBV6-5 and TRBJ1-1, with D unresolved. Germline CDR1 MNHEY, CDR2 SVGAGI. The length of the CDR3 is 14 residues. The V and J ends lost 5 bases and 3 bases respectively, with 13 bases between them. The CDR3 loop is CASSTGPWHTEAFF. In DNA, the CDR3 is TGTGCCAGCAGTACCGGGCCATGGCACACTGAAGCTTTCTTT.

This chain links TRBV2 with TRBJ2-5, with TRBD2 matching 9 bases. This CDR3 is 14 amino acids long. Germline V lookup: CDR1 SNHLY, CDR2 FYNNEI. With V trimmed by 7 bases and J by 2 bases, 5 bases remained unmatched. CDR3 loop: CASNPSGVQETQYF. The CDR3 nucleotides read TGTGCCAGCAATCCTAGCGGGGTACAAGAGACCCAGTACTTC.

This clone showed up just a few times. This sample also contains other DNA sequences that code for the same CDR3. This chain uses TRBV7-2 with TRBJ2-6; 13 bases line up with TRBD2. V was pared by 1 base and J by 4 bases, with 4 bases of the junction left unmatched. The CDR3 length is 18 residues. Germline values: CDR1 SGHTA, CDR2 FQGNSA. The CDR3 DNA reads TGTGCCAGCAGCTTAGTACTAGCGGGAGGGACCGGGGCCAACGTCCTGACTTTC. As protein: CASSLVLAGGTGANVLTF.